These 16 T cell receptor beta chains share one sample of origin, sequenced in a study of sequential checkpoint blockade in melanoma. Clones were read by immunoSEQ multiplex PCR, and TCRdb kept only the in-frame ones, dropping some. The sample consists of fewer than 40,000 clones, more than 70% of them appearing once. Treatment given: randomized to nivolumab then ipilimumab (arm A) or the reverse (arm B). The sample consisted of CD8+ T cells sorted from blood (inferred from file names), taken from a patient given nivolumab and ipilimumab in sequence. These receptors originate from a human donor with melanoma.

This clone was seen once. This chain uses TRBV7-8 with TRBJ1-5; 7 bases are shared with TRBD1. Germline CDR1 reads SGHVS; CDR2 reads FQNEAQ. With V trimmed by 5 bases and J by 4 bases, 11 bases remained unmatched. CDR3 length equals 16 residues. The CDR3, as DNA: TGTGCCAGCAGCCTAAGAACTGACAGGGTTAATCAGCCCCAGCATTTT. This translates into CASSLRTDRVNQPQHF.

The rearrangement uses TRBV6-1 and TRBJ2-7, with unresolved D. CDR1 and CDR2 (germline): MNHNS, SASEGT. The CDR3 is 14 residues long. V gave up 8 bases and J gave up 0 bases, with 14 bases separating them. The chain's CDR3 is CASGAFLSSYEQYF. The CDR3 DNA reads as TGTGCCAGCGGTGCCTTCCTGAGCTCCTACGAGCAGTACTTC.

The chain uses TRBV7-9 and TRBJ2-7; the match to TRBD1 covers 8 bases. There are 16 residues in the CDR3. From germline, CDR1 is SEHNR and CDR2 FQNEAQ (reference sequence). V shed 3 bases, J shed 4 bases, and the junction held 11 bases outside the gene matches. The DNA of the CDR3 is TGTGCCAGCAGCTTTCATCTAGGACAGGGAGATTACGAGCAGTACTTC. This gives the protein CASSFHLGQGDYEQYF.

The count of this clone is one. Other DNA sequences in this sample translate to the same CDR3. The gene calls are TRBV19 and TRBJ1-1; D gene unclear. V shed 3 bases and J shed 2 bases, with 7 bases lying between them. CDR3 length: 13 residues. The germline V gene encodes CDR1 LNHDA and CDR2 SQIVND (reference sequence). The CDR3, as DNA: TGTGCCAGTAGTATTGGAGGAAACACTGAAGCTTTCTTT. The encoded protein is CASSIGGNTEAFF.

The V gene is TRBV27, the J gene TRBJ2-7; TRBD1 is a possible D gene (5 bases). There are 14 residues in the CDR3. V lost 6 bases, J lost 1 base, and 13 bases lay in between. Germline-derived CDR1 and CDR2 are MNHEY and SMNVEV (reference sequence). The CDR3 spells CASSSADNSYEQYF. CDR3 nucleotide sequence: TGTGCCAGCAGCAGCGCGGACAATTCCTACGAGCAGTACTTC.

V and J are TRBV19 and TRBJ1-5; 10 positions agree with TRBD1. Germline lookup yields CDR1 LNHDA and CDR2 SQIVND (reference sequence). V lost 7 bases and J lost 5; bases outside the gene matches: 8. CDR3 length: 15 amino acids. The CDR3 DNA reads as TGTGCCAGTACAAGGGACAGGGGCCCTCATCAGCCCCAGCATTTT. Amino acids: CASTRDRGPHQPQHF.

The CDR3 region is CASRSKLGQGSSGANVLTF. CDR3 coding DNA: TGCGCCAGCAGGAGCAAGTTAGGACAGGGCAGCTCTGGGGCCAACGTCCTGACTTTC. This sequence joins TRBV4-1 and TRBJ2-6, with TRBD1 matching over 8 bases. This CDR3 has 19 amino acids. V lost 6 bases, J lost 0 bases, and 13 bases stayed unmatched. The V gene's germline CDR1 is MGHRA and CDR2 YSYEKL.

This CDR3 reads CASSQVSGSLYEQYF. DNA of the CDR3: TGTGCCAGCAGCCAAGTCAGCGGGAGTTTGTACGAGCAGTACTTC. The gene calls are TRBV14 and TRBJ2-7, with 8 bases fitting TRBD2. Germline CDR1 SGHDN, CDR2 FVKESK. Trimming at V came to 1 base and at J to 4 bases, leaving 6 bases not matched to a gene. The CDR3 sequence is 15 residues long.

The chain combines TRBV27 with TRBJ2-1; maybe TRBD2 (5 bases). Trimming removed 5 bases from V and 0 bases from J, with 11 bases in between. Germline V gives CDR1 MNHEY, CDR2 SMNVEV (reference sequence). The CDR3 is 15 residues long. CDR3 protein: CASSNSGSSYNEQFF. As DNA, the CDR3 is TGTGCCAGCAGTAACAGCGGCAGCTCCTACAATGAGCAGTTCTTC.

CDR3: CASSKLAGSDNEQFF. The CDR3 DNA sequence: TGTGCCAGTAGTAAACTAGCGGGATCAGACAATGAGCAGTTCTTC. The rearrangement joins TRBV19 to TRBJ2-1; 10 nucleotides agree with TRBD2. Germline V CDR1 and CDR2: LNHDA, SQIVND (reference sequence). The CDR3 has 15 amino acids. V lost 4 bases to trimming and J lost 5 bases; unmatched junction nucleotides: 5. Full variable domain (remainder filled in from reference TRBV19 and TRBJ2-1): DGGITQSPKYLFRKEGQNVTLSCEQNLNHDAMYWYRQDPGQGLRLIYYSQIVNDFQKGDIAEGYSVSREKKESFPLTVTSAQKNPTAFYLCASSKLAGSDNEQFFGPGTRLTVL.

The chain combines TRBV4-1 with TRBJ1-2, with 7 positions matching TRBD1. CDR1 is MGHRA and CDR2 is YSYEKL in the germline V gene. Trimming removed 1 base from V and 7 bases from J; junction bases left unmatched: 6. This CDR3 comprises 14 residues. The CDR3 spells CASSQGTGAFGYTF. The CDR3 nucleotides are TGCGCCAGCAGCCAAGGGACAGGTGCTTTTGGCTACACCTTC.

V gene TRBV4-2 combines with J gene TRBJ2-1, with TRBD2 as a possible D gene (6 bases). Germline lookup yields CDR1 LGHNA and CDR2 YNFKEQ. The CDR3 runs to 17 residues. With 4 bases removed from V and 2 bases from J, the gap between germline ends came to 18 bases. The CDR3 protein is CASSPPEGLYPYNEQFF. CDR3 coding DNA: TGTGCCAGCAGCCCCCCGGAGGGCCTTTATCCCTACAATGAGCAGTTCTTC.

CDR3 sequence (DNA): TGTGCCAGTAGTATTGGGGCGGGGGGCCTGACCCACAATGAGCAGTTCTTC. The encoded protein is CASSIGAGGLTHNEQFF. The rearrangement links TRBV19 to TRBJ2-1; 8 positions match TRBD2. The trim removed 3 bases at V and 5 bases at J, leaving 12 bases unmatched. The CDR3 length is 17 residues. Germline V gene sequence: CDR1 LNHDA, CDR2 SQIVND (reference sequence).

The chain joins TRBV14 to TRBJ2-1, with TRBD1 matching 10 bases. The trim removed 4 bases at V and 7 bases at J, leaving 7 bases unmatched. The CDR3 has 15 residues. Germline V gene lookup returns CDR1 SGHDN and CDR2 FVKESK. The CDR3 spells CASSLYRTGGNEQFF. CDR3 DNA: TGTGCCAGCAGCCTTTATCGGACAGGGGGTAATGAGCAGTTCTTC.

Note on this clone: At the DNA level, this CDR3 is encoded by other sequences in the same sample as well. V gene TRBV6-5 combines with J gene TRBJ2-7; 7 bases agree with TRBD1. V was pared by 10 bases and J by 1 base, with 7 bases of the junction left unmatched. CDR1 and CDR2 (germline): MNHEY, SVGAGI. This CDR3 is 13 amino acids long. This CDR3 reads CATRDRPSYEQYF. The CDR3 DNA follows: TGTGCCACCCGGGACAGACCATCCTACGAGCAGTACTTC.

A single count supports this clone. The chain links TRBV5-4 to TRBJ2-1; TRBD2 matches 9 bases. CDR1 is SGHNT and CDR2 is YYREEE in the germline V gene (reference sequence). Losses at the gene ends were 2 bases for V and 3 bases for J; bases not matched to a gene: 6. This CDR3 is built from 16 residues. The CDR3 nucleotides read TGTGCCAGCAGCTTTTTGGCGGGAGGGCTCTACAATGAGCAGTTCTTC. Its protein product is CASSFLAGGLYNEQFF.